The 18 T cell receptor beta chains below come from one sample, sequenced in a study of blood T cell repertoires in COVID-19. TCRdb's table, derived via immunoSEQ multiplex PCR, lists solely in-frame clones and lacks some. The sample includes about 190,000 clones, 76% of them seen just once. The material sequenced was PBMCs or T cells enriched from blood (not recorded which). Every receptor here comes from a woman aged 50 to 65 with acute COVID-19.

The chain is built from TRBV27 and TRBJ2-4; TRBD1 aligns across 7 bases. The CDR3 runs to 17 residues. The V gene's germline CDR1 is MNHEY and CDR2 SMNVEV (reference sequence). The junction had 25 bases not matched to a gene; V was cut back by 5 bases and J by 15 bases. The DNA for the CDR3 is TGTGCCAGCAGTCCCACTAACAGGGGCCACCTTGGGGTTGTGCCGTACTTC. Translating it yields CASSPTNRGHLGVVPYF.

This clone was observed a handful of times. The gene calls are TRBV4-3 and TRBJ1-4; D unresolved. Trimming left V 1 base short and J 3 bases short, with 9 bases between. The germline V gene has CDR1 LGHNA and CDR2 YSLEER. The CDR3 has 15 residues. The DNA of the CDR3 is TGCGCCAGCAGCCAAGTCGGGTCAGCTAATGAAAAACTGTTTTTT. Its protein is CASSQVGSANEKLFF.

This chain joins TRBV18 and TRBJ1-3, with D perhaps matching TRBD1 (5 bases). The V end lost 6 bases, the J end lost 4 bases, and 19 bases lay between the germline ends. The CDR3 loop spans 16 amino acids. CDR1 KGHSH and CDR2 LQKENI come from the germline V gene. Here the CDR3 reads CASSPDDSLRGNTIYF. The CDR3, as DNA: TGTGCCAGCTCGCCGGATGACAGCCTCAGAGGAAACACCATATATTTT.

The sample holds a few counts of this clone. The genes are TRBV6-5 and TRBJ1-2, with 9 bases that match TRBD1. In germline, CDR1 is MNHEY, CDR2 SVGAGI. Trimming removed 2 bases from V and 8 bases from J; junction bases left unmatched: 6. The CDR3 spans 14 residues. Here the CDR3 reads CASSYGTGHGGYTF. The CDR3 DNA reads TGTGCCAGCAGTTACGGGACAGGGCACGGCGGCTACACCTTC.

The J gene is TRBJ1-2, the V gene TRBV5-4; TRBD1 matches 8 bases. With 4 bases clipped from V and 3 bases from J, the junction kept 8 bases outside the gene matches. Per germline, CDR1 SGHNT and CDR2 YYREEE (reference sequence). The CDR3 has 15 residues. CDR3 region: CASSRQGLFDYGYTF. DNA of the CDR3: TGTGCCAGCAGCCGACAGGGGCTGTTCGACTATGGCTACACCTTC.

This clone has a single count. DNA of the CDR3: TGTGCCAGCAGCCAGCAGGGAACCGAGCAGTACGTC. This codes for CASSQQGTEQYV. The chain joins TRBV7-9 to TRBJ2-7; a weak D match, TRBD1 (5 bases). This CDR3 spans 12 amino acids. CDR1 and CDR2 (germline): SEHNR, FQNEAQ (reference sequence). V lost 5 bases to trimming and J lost 6 bases, with 11 bases between them.

The rearrangement joins TRBV7-8 to TRBJ1-2, with D possibly TRBD1 on 5 matching bases. V shed 0 bases and J shed 8 bases, with 13 bases lying between them. The germline V gene encodes CDR1 SGHVS and CDR2 FQNEAQ. The CDR3 consists of 14 residues. The CDR3 sequence: CASSLAAQGGGYTF. In DNA, the CDR3 is TGTGCCAGCAGCTTAGCGGCGCAGGGTGGCGGCTACACCTTC.

The gene calls are TRBV30 and TRBJ1-6, with D hard to call. Per the germline V gene, CDR1 is GTSNPN and CDR2 is SVGIG (reference sequence). Between the trimmed V and J ends, which lost 8 bases and 6 bases, there was a span of 8 bases. The length of the CDR3 is 11 residues. CDR3 in DNA: TGTGCCCAAGGGAGTAATTCACCCCTCCACTTT. It translates to CAQGSNSPLHF.

This rearrangement joins TRBV9 to TRBJ1-1; D not resolved. Germline V gene lookup returns CDR1 SGDLS and CDR2 YYNGEE. This CDR3 comprises 17 residues. Trimming left V 0 bases short and J 4 bases short, with 19 bases between. The CDR3 loop is CASSVGVGPGWGTEAFF. Here the CDR3 DNA reads TGTGCCAGCAGCGTAGGGGTAGGCCCGGGGTGGGGCACTGAAGCTTTCTTT.

The chain recombines TRBV28 with TRBJ1-1, with a possible D match to TRBD1 (5 bases). This CDR3 region has 11 residues. V was shortened by 6 bases and J by 9 bases, with 11 bases between the two germline ends. Looked up from germline, CDR1 is MDHEN and CDR2 is SYDVKM. CDR3: CASRSGFQAFF. The CDR3 coding sequence is TGTGCCAGCAGATCAGGGTTCCAAGCTTTCTTT.

Only a few counts were recorded for this clone. V and J are TRBV20-1 and TRBJ1-5; 12 bases are shared with TRBD1. Losses at the gene ends were 3 bases for V and 3 bases for J; bases not matched to a gene: 9. This CDR3 has 17 amino acids. Germline values: CDR1 DFQATT, CDR2 SNEGSKA (reference sequence). In nucleotides, the CDR3 is TGCAGTGCTAGTCCCGAGGGACAGGGGGCGTCCAATCAGCCCCAGCATTTT. This codes for CSASPEGQGASNQPQHF.

The chain is built from TRBV11-2 and TRBJ2-1, with TRBD1 as a possible D gene (5 bases). This CDR3 has 16 amino acids. In germline, CDR1 is SGHAT, CDR2 FQNNGV. V lost 2 bases and J lost 3, with 14 bases in between. The CDR3 region is CASSLNLGQDYNEQFF. The CDR3 DNA is TGTGCCAGCAGCTTAAATCTGGGGCAAGACTACAATGAGCAGTTCTTC.

V and J are TRBV7-8 and TRBJ2-1, with D possibly TRBD2 on 5 matching bases. Trimming removed 6 bases from V and 8 bases from J, with 20 bases in between. Germline V gene data show CDR1 as SGHVS and CDR2 as FQNEAQ. The CDR3 consists of 15 residues. The CDR3 reads CASRYRSGGPDEQFF. The CDR3, as DNA: TGTGCCAGCAGATACCGAAGCGGTGGACCCGATGAGCAGTTCTTC.

The chain joins TRBV5-1 to TRBJ2-5; 8 nucleotides match TRBD2. V gave up 4 bases and J gave up 1 base; unmatched junction bases: 6. The V gene's germline CDR1 is SGHRS and CDR2 YFSETQ. This CDR3 is 15 amino acids long. CDR3 residues: CASSPPRGGQETQYF. The CDR3 bases are TGCGCCAGCAGCCCACCTCGGGGGGGCCAAGAGACCCAGTACTTC. Drawing the rest from reference TRBV5-1 and TRBJ2-5, the complete variable domain is KAGVTQTPRYLIKTRGQQVTLSCSPISGHRSVSWYQQTPGQGLQFLFEYFSETQRNKGNFPGRFSGRQFSNSRSEMNVSTLELGDSALYLCASSPPRGGQETQYFGPGTRLLVL.

This clone was seen only a few times. DNA for the CDR3: TGTGCCAGCAGTTACTCCGGGGGGATGGGCTATGGCTACACCTTC. Translation gives CASSYSGGMGYGYTF. This sequence joins TRBV6-5 and TRBJ1-2, with D tentatively TRBD1 (5 bases). Trimming left V 0 bases short and J 4 bases short, with 12 bases between. There are 15 residues in the CDR3. The germline gives CDR1 MNHEY, CDR2 SVGAGI.

The V gene is TRBV9, the J gene TRBJ1-1; D is possibly TRBD1 (5 bases). The V gene lost 3 bases and the J gene lost 0 bases, with 9 bases spanning the gap. Germline lookup yields CDR1 SGDLS and CDR2 YYNGEE. This CDR3 is built from 14 residues. This CDR3 is CASSAEGMNTEAFF. The CDR3 nucleotides are TGTGCCAGCAGCGCGGAGGGGATGAACACTGAAGCTTTCTTT.

This clone was detected a few times. The rearrangement joins TRBV14 to TRBJ1-2; 8 nucleotides line up with TRBD1. Germline CDR1 SGHDN, CDR2 FVKESK. The CDR3 length is 16 residues. With 2 bases clipped from V and 3 bases from J, the junction kept 8 bases outside the gene matches. The CDR3 loop reads CASSQTSDRADYGYTF. Written as DNA, the CDR3 is TGTGCCAGCAGCCAAACCTCGGACAGGGCGGACTATGGCTACACCTTC.

This clone was recorded at least ten times. The chain links TRBV4-1 to TRBJ1-4, with unresolved D. Between the trimmed V and J ends, which lost 0 bases and 9 bases, there was a span of 17 bases. The CDR3 has 16 residues. Germline CDR1 reads MGHRA; CDR2 reads YSYEKL. Written as DNA, the CDR3 is TGCGCCAGCAGCCAAGATCGCTTCGTGGCAGGCCAAAAACTGTTTTTT. Amino acid sequence: CASSQDRFVAGQKLFF.